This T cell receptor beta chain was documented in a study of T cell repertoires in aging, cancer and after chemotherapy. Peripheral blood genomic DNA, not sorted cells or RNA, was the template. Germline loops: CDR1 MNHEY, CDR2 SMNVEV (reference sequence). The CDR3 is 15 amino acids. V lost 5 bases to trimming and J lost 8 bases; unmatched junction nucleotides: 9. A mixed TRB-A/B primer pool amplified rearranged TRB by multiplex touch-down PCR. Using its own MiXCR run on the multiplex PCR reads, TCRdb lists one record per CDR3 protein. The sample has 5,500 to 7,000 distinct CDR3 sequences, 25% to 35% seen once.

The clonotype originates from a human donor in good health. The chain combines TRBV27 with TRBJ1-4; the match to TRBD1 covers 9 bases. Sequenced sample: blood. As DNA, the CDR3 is TGTGCCAGCAGTCAACGGACAGGGGTAGTGGAAAAACTGTTTTTT. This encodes CASSQRTGVVEKLFF. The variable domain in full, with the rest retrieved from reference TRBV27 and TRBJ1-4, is EAQVTQNPRYLITVTGKKLTVTCSQNMNHEYMSWYRQDPGLGLRQIYYSMNVEVTDKGDVPEGYKVSRKEKRNFPLILESPSPNQTSLYFCASSQRTGVVEKLFFGSGTQLSVL.